Included here is one T cell receptor (beta chain) sequence, with context. The antigen it recognizes is unknown. Base qualities were left out, and no much larger clone turns up one base away. Other DNA sequences within the sample encode an identical CDR3. Donors were healthy HIV-negative adults with no recently reported acute infections or vaccinations. Only Caucasian adults living in Nashville, Tennessee, USA were represented among the donors. Magnetic negative selection was used to enrich CD4+ T cells, after which naive cells were positively selected on CD45RA and the negative fraction became the memory subset. Blood was obtained by leukapheresis, after which PBMCs were separated by Ficoll-Histopaque density gradient centrifugation and cryopreserved in liquid nitrogen vapor phase. Analytical flow cytometry was used to check the purity and quantity of every magnetically sorted T cell population. From each sorted fraction, genomic DNA was isolated and quantified by UV absorbance on a Nanodrop 2000c.

Using the deep immunoSEQ assay, TCR CDR3 regions were amplified from genomic DNA by multiplex PCR. Extracted genomic DNA from each cell subset was distributed evenly across all wells of several immunoSEQ 96-well plates, and each plate was treated as a replicate. For sorted subsets, each replicate PCR was loaded with 200 to 250 ng genomic DNA, equivalent to 25,000 to 30,000 T cell genomes. Purified libraries were measured with a Qubit 3.0 fluorometer, size-checked on a Bioanalyzer 2100, and measured again with the KAPA Library Quantification kit. Every immunoSEQ 96-well plate was sequenced on a dedicated single-read 150-cycle Illumina NextSeq 550 flow cell. The paper's data handling went like this. The immunoSEQ output contained only junctional sequences without quality scores, so filtering could not match that applied to full-length reads. Sequences were annotated with PyIR, a Python wrapper for IgBLAST v1.9, and V/J genes and CDR3 were assigned using IMGT germline references. Reads were removed for weak V/J assignments (E-value above 1e-6), missing CDR3, stop codons, out-of-frame junctions, or ambiguous translated residues. V3J clonotypes were defined by identical inferred V gene, J gene, and CDR3 amino acid sequence. The percentage overlap between two repertoires was calculated by dividing the number of shared unique clonotypes by the size of the smaller repertoire. RTK rarefaction, the Chao1 estimator, and Recon v2.1 estimates of unobserved clonotypes were used to assess repertoire richness. Generation probabilities for all TCRbeta clonotypes obtained by the gDNA method from a few donors were computed using OLGA. TCRdb holds this immuneACCESS table with in-frame rearrangements only. Some clones are missing; in checked studies, unresolved V genes explain under half, and the rest has no known cause. V, J and clone size reflect that table, while D and trimming were determined from the DNA. The sample data list 2 million or so clones, and roughly 94% of these were observed just once. The ten top clones hold 0.13% of the sample.

These data come from a study of shared clonotypes between healthy human individuals (TCRdb year 2020). Turning to the overall study: The cohort included three men and a couple of women between 18 and 49 years of age. For each donor, CD4 naive and CD4 memory were each run on three plates, CD8 naive on two plates, and CD8 memory on one plate. To estimate repertoire size and how much clonotype sharing occurs between individuals, the study deeply sequenced the blood TCR repertoires of about five healthy adults. Libraries were prepared and TCR repertoires were sequenced by different laboratories using diverse techniques, in order to increase sequencing depth and limit assay-specific biases. Leukapheresis yielded between about 0.85 and 10 billion PBMCs per donor. What the work shows at the level of the full study, not this receptor alone: Pairwise subsampling led to the expectation that sequencing depth would affect the degree of clonotype sharing among donors. Naive subsets generally had larger estimated clonotype richness than memory subsets. Across a few donors, 4.5% to 6.5% of naive CD4, approximately 3.5% of naive CD8, about 2.3% of memory CD4, and roughly 0.4% of memory CD8 clonotypes were shared. Because the study included only a small number of donors, the genetic and exposure-history diversity represented was limited. Sampling was restricted to blood, and TCR repertoires in tissue are likely to differ from TCR repertoires in blood. Compared with non-shared clonotypes, the clonotypes found in all four sorted-subset donors had higher generation probabilities. Incomplete sequencing was indicated by rarefaction of sorted-subset datasets, despite the large sequencing depth.

CDR1 SQVTM and CDR2 ANQGSEA are derived from the germline V gene. Compared with germline, V lacks 7 bases and J lacks 0 bases; bases without a gene match: 0. From the cysteine up to the phenylalanine, the CDR3 has a length of 12 residues. Only the CDR3 part of the read is kept: 36 bases, read in frame from the first base. The TCR comes from a man aged 18 to 29 in good health. Rearrangement joined TRBV29-1 to TRBJ1-5; TRBD1 aligns with 7 central bases. Sequenced sample: naive CD4+ T cells sorted from blood. This sample's cell subset or site label indicates: CD45RA+ positively selected. The CDR3 sequence is CSAGGSNQPQHF. The nucleotide sequence reads as follows: TGCAGCGCAGGGGGTAGCAATCAGCCCCAGCATTTT.